What follows are 4 T cell receptor beta chains derived from one specimen sequenced in a study of cytomegalovirus exposure and HLA in healthy donors. Use of 60 Vbeta and 13 Jbeta primers characterized the PCR. The method was immunoSEQ multiplex PCR; TCRdb's version includes in-frame clones alone and lacks a portion of them. The sample comprises about 130,000 clones, 75% to 85% of which are singletons, and approximately 2% rests with the top ten. Sequenced sample: PBMCs. The origin of the receptors is a man aged 18 to 35 in good health and CMV-seronegative.

The chain is built from TRBV7-8 and TRBJ2-7; D perhaps matches TRBD2 (6 bases). V was cut by 4 bases and J by 6 bases, with 10 bases left in between. This CDR3 spans 12 amino acids. Germline V gene data show CDR1 as SGHVS and CDR2 as FQNEAQ. The DNA for the CDR3 is TGTGCCAGCAGCTGGGGACTGGGCGAGCAGTACTTC. Translated, it gives CASSWGLGEQYF.

This clone came up many times. The rearrangement joins TRBV5-6 to TRBJ2-1; TRBD2 might be the D (5 bases). V lost 4 bases, J lost 0 bases, and 14 bases lay in between. From germline, CDR1 is SGHDT and CDR2 YYEEEE. The CDR3 has 16 residues. CDR3 in DNA: TGTGCCAGCAGCCCGGAGGCGCCGAGCTCCTACAATGAGCAGTTCTTC. Translating it yields CASSPEAPSSYNEQFF. The entire variable domain, with the rest obtained from reference TRBV5-6 and TRBJ2-1, is as follows: DAGVTQSPTHLIKTRGQQVTLRCSPKSGHDTVSWYQQALGQGPQFIFQYYEEEERQRGNFPDRFSGHQFPNYSSELNVNALLLGDSALYLCASSPEAPSSYNEQFFGPGTRLTVL.

The J gene is TRBJ1-5, the V gene TRBV7-2, with D possibly being TRBD1 (5 bases). Trimming removed 5 bases from V and 15 bases from J, with 20 bases in between. Per the germline V gene, CDR1 is SGHTA and CDR2 is FQGNSA. CDR3 length equals 13 residues. CDR3 DNA sequence: TGTGCCAGCAGCCCCAGTAAACAAGGGGTCACGCATTTT. Translating gives CASSPSKQGVTHF.

The CDR3 here is CASGLGGTVAQYF. CDR3 coding DNA: TGTGCTAGTGGTTTGGGGGGGACAGTGGCCCAGTACTTC. The chain joins TRBV12-5 to TRBJ2-5, with TRBD1 identical over 7 bases. The germline CDR1 and CDR2 sequences are LGHNT and FRNRAP. Trimming took 1 base from V and 9 from J; bases not matched to a gene: 5. The CDR3 consists of 13 residues.